Described below is a single TCR beta chain sequence and its context. The data stem from a study of technical replicates of blood from several donors. Generated by immunoSEQ multiplex PCR, the TCRdb table keeps only in-frame clones and is missing some. The sample comprises about 15,000 clones, around 84% of which are singletons, and 12% rests with the top ten. V dropped 2 bases and J dropped 1; count of bases not matched to a gene: 4. Germline V gene lookup returns CDR1 MNHEY and CDR2 SVGAGI. The CDR3 totals 15 residues. The TCR comes from a human donor in good health. The sequenced sample consisted of PBMCs. The chain couples TRBV6-5 to TRBJ2-7; TRBD1 agrees at 8 bases. The CDR3 loop is CASSYGTGGSYEQYF. In DNA, the CDR3 is TGTGCCAGCAGTTACGGGACAGGCGGTTCCTACGAGCAGTACTTC.